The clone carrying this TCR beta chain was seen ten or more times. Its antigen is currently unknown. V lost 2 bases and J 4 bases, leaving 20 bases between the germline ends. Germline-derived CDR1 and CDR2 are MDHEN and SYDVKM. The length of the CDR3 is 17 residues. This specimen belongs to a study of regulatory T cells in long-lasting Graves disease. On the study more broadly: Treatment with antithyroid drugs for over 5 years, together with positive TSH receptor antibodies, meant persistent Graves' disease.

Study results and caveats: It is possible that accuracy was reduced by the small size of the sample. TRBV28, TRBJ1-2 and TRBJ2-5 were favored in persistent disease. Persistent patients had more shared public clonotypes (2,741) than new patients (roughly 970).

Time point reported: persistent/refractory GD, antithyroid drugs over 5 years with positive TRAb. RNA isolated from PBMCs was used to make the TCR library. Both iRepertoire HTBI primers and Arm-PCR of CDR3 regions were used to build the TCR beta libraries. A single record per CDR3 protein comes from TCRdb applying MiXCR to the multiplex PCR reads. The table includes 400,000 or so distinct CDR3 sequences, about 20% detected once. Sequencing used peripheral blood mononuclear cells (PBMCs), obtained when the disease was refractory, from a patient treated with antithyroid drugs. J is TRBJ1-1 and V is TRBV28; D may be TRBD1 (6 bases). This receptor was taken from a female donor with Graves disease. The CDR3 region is CASSLGTLGARGTEAFF. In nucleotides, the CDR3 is TGTGCCAGCAGTTTAGGTACCCTGGGGGCGAGGGGCACTGAAGCTTTCTTT.